This passage covers 3 T cell receptor beta chains from one sample sequenced in a study of graft-versus-host responses after intestinal transplantation. Assay used: immunoSEQ multiplex PCR; TCRdb lists only in-frame clones, some missing. The table includes about 120,000 clones, around 95% detected once. These receptors' antigens are unknown. Sequences were derived from unstimulated CD8+ T cells sorted from spleen or lymph node cells, sampled before intestinal transplant. All receptors come from a human donor who received an intestinal transplant.

J is TRBJ1-2 and V is TRBV4-2, with 8 bases matching TRBD1. Trimming cost V 4 bases and J 6 bases; bases outside gene matches: 4. The CDR3 is 13 amino acids. CDR1 is LGHNA and CDR2 is YNFKEQ in the germline V gene. The CDR3 reads CASSLDRGNGYTF. The CDR3, as DNA: TGTGCCAGCAGCCTTGACAGGGGTAATGGCTACACCTTC.

The chain joins TRBV9 to TRBJ2-3, with no clear D. The V gene's germline CDR1 is SGDLS and CDR2 YYNGEE. The ends were cut back, 3 bases at V and 7 bases at J, with 6 bases in the middle. The length of the CDR3 is 11 residues. The CDR3 reads CASSEGNTQYF. In DNA, the CDR3 is TGTGCCAGCAGCGAGGGAAATACGCAGTATTTT.

This clone is a singleton in its sample. The chain links TRBV12-5 to TRBJ1-2; D gene ambiguous. Trimming took off 0 bases at V and 4 bases at J, with 3 bases between the two ends. The CDR3 has 12 residues. CDR1 is LGHNT and CDR2 is FRNRAP in the germline V gene. CDR3 amino acids: CASGLVGYGYTF. The CDR3 coding sequence is TGTGCTAGTGGTTTGGTAGGCTATGGCTACACCTTC.